Listed below are T cell receptor beta chains from one sample, sequenced in a study of shared clonotypes between healthy human individuals. This table comes from immunoSEQ multiplex PCR, and its TCRdb copy is limited to in-frame clones, with some not included. The sample has about 1.1 million clones, about 80% seen once. Sequenced input: memory CD4+ T cells from PBMCs. Receptors were obtained from a man between 18 and 35 years old in good health. Some clones in this sample may be carry-over from other donors' samples. Both conserved end residues are part of each CDR3. D genes are given only for firm matches. Not all rows give a size; the values are once, few, many and, for expanded clones, a class.

V: TRBV5-1; D: TRBD2; size: .; J: TRBJ2-7; DNA: TGCGCCAGCAGCCCTAAGCCGACTAGCGGGCAACCCTACGAGCAGTACTTC; CDR3: CASSPKPTSGQPYEQYF
V: TRBV28; D: .; size: .; J: TRBJ2-7; DNA: TGTGCCAGCAGGACCTCCAGGGAGCAGTACTTC; CDR3: CASRTSREQYF
V: TRBV5-1; D: TRBD2; size: .; J: TRBJ2-3; DNA: TGCGCCAGCACACAGAGCGGGAGGGCCGCAGATACGCAGTATTTT; CDR3: CASTQSGRAADTQYF
V: TRBV4-3; D: .; size: .; J: TRBJ2-7; DNA: TGCGCCAGCAGCCAAGGCTCCAGCTCCTACGAGCAGTACTTC; CDR3: CASSQGSSSYEQYF
V: TRBV5-1; D: TRBD2; size: .; J: TRBJ2-3; DNA: TGCGCCAGCAGGTTACTAGCGGGTCACACAGATACGCAGTATTTT; CDR3: CASRLLAGHTDTQYF
V: TRBV20-1; D: .; size: .; J: TRBJ2-1; DNA: TGCAGTGCTAGTCGTGACAATGAGCAGTTCTTC; CDR3: CSASRDNEQFF
V: TRBV28; D: TRBD2; size: .; J: TRBJ2-3; DNA: TGTGCCAGCAGGCCCCGTCCCGGGAGGGATACAGATACGCAGTATTTT; CDR3: CASRPRPGRDTDTQYF
V: TRBV9; D: TRBD2; size: .; J: TRBJ2-3; DNA: TGTGCCAGCAGCCGAGCGGGAGCGGGAGATACGCAGTATTTT; CDR3: CASSRAGAGDTQYF
V: TRBV18; D: .; size: .; J: TRBJ2-7; DNA: TGTGCCAGCTCACCCGCCAGCCGTGGATCCTACGAGCAGTACTTC; CDR3: CASSPASRGSYEQYF
V: TRBV7-6; D: .; size: .; J: TRBJ2-1; DNA: TGTGCCAGCAGCGAAGGGACCTACAATGAGCAGTTCTTC; CDR3: CASSEGTYNEQFF
V: TRBV5-1; D: TRBD2; size: few; J: TRBJ2-3; DNA: TGCGCCAGCAGCGTAGGTAGCGGGAGACCAGATACGCAGTATTTT; CDR3: CASSVGSGRPDTQYF
V: TRBV30; D: .; size: .; J: TRBJ2-4; DNA: TGTGCCTGGAGTGTGGCAGAGGGAAACATTCAGTACTTC; CDR3: CAWSVAEGNIQYF
V: TRBV7-9; D: .; size: .; J: TRBJ2-5; DNA: TGTGCCAGCAGCTTAGGTGGCGGGGAGGTGTACTTC; CDR3: CASSLGGGEVYF
V: TRBV7-2; D: .; size: few; J: TRBJ1-4; DNA: TGTGCCAGCAGAACGGGGGTTTGGGAAAAACTGTTTTTT; CDR3: CASRTGVWEKLFF
V: TRBV9; D: .; size: .; J: TRBJ1-1; DNA: TGTGCCAGCAGCGTAGACGGCTACACTGAAGCTTTCTTT; CDR3: CASSVDGYTEAFF
V: TRBV6-6; D: TRBD2; size: .; J: TRBJ2-5; DNA: TGTGCCAGCAGTTCCGGAGCGGGAGCGGGAGAGACCCAGTACTTC; CDR3: CASSSGAGAGETQYF
V: TRBV30; D: .; size: few; J: TRBJ1-1; DNA: TGTGCCTGGACGCCCGAGGTACAGCGGGACACTGAAGCTTTCTTT; CDR3: CAWTPEVQRDTEAFF
V: TRBV27; D: .; size: many; J: TRBJ2-7; DNA: TGTGCCAGCAGCCCGGACAGTTACCCGCTTAACTCCTACGAGCAGTACTTC; CDR3: CASSPDSYPLNSYEQYF
V: TRBV2; D: .; size: .; J: TRBJ2-3; DNA: TGTGCCAGCACAGGTGCTTTAATCACAGATACGCAGTATTTT; CDR3: CASTGALITDTQYF
V: TRBV27; D: TRBD1; size: .; J: TRBJ1-2; DNA: TGTGCCAGCAGTCGGACAGGGGGCCCCATCAACGGCTACACCTTC; CDR3: CASSRTGGPINGYTF
V: TRBV2; D: .; size: .; J: TRBJ1-5; DNA: TGTGCCAGCAGTGGGCGGGCGTATAGCAATCAGCCCCAGCATTTT; CDR3: CASSGRAYSNQPQHF
V: TRBV11-2; D: .; size: once; J: TRBJ2-7; DNA: TGTGCCAGCAGCAAAACCGGGCTCTACGAGCAGTACTTC; CDR3: CASSKTGLYEQYF
V: TRBV5-1; D: .; size: .; J: TRBJ2-7; DNA: TGCGCCAGCAGCCTCACCCAGGAGGGGCCAACGACCTTC; CDR3: CASSLTQEGPTTF
V: TRBV5-1; D: .; size: many; J: TRBJ1-3; DNA: TGCGCCAGCAGCTTGGGGGTGTCTGGAAACACCATATATTTT; CDR3: CASSLGVSGNTIYF
V: TRBV28; D: .; size: once; J: TRBJ2-5; DNA: TGTGCCAGCAGAAGTTTAGGTCGGACGGTGGAGACCCAGTACTTC; CDR3: CASRSLGRTVETQYF
V: TRBV7-9; D: .; size: .; J: TRBJ1-3; DNA: TGTGCCAGCAGCATAGAAAGGGCTGCTCACACCATATATTTT; CDR3: CASSIERAAHTIYF
V: TRBV2; D: .; size: few; J: TRBJ2-3; DNA: TGTGCCAGCAGTGATGTCATGGGACGGCTCACAGATACGCAGTATTTT; CDR3: CASSDVMGRLTDTQYF